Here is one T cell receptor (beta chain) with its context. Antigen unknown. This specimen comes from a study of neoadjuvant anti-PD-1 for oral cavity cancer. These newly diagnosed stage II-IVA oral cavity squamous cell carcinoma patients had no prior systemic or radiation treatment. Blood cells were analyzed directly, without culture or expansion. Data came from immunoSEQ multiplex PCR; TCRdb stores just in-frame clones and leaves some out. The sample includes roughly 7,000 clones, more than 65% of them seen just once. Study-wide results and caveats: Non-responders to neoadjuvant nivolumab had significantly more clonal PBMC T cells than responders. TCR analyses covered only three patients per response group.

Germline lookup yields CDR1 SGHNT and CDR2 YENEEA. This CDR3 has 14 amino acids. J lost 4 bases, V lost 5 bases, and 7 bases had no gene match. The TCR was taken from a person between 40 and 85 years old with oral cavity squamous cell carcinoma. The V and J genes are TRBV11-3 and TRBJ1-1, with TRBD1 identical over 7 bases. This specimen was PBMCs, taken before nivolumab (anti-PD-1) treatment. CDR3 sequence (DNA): TGTGCCAGCAGCCCGACAGGGTTCGGCACTGAAGCTTTCTTT. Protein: CASSPTGFGTEAFF.